The 7 T cell receptor beta chains below were found in one sample sequenced in a study of tumor-infiltrating lymphocytes in oesophageal squamous cell carcinoma. TCRdb itself ran the PCR reads through MiXCR, one entry per CDR3 protein. The sample holds 9,500 to 15,000 distinct CDR3 sequences, around 55% seen once. Sequenced material: esophageal tumor tissue. Source of these receptors: a female donor with esophageal squamous cell carcinoma.

This clonotype was detected once. This likely comes from a read error, as the CDR3 has no conserved phenylalanine or tryptophan at its end. Because the CDR3's place on the DNA is in doubt, the DNA is left out and the CDR3 is given as listed by TCRdb. The V call is TRBV11-2, the J call TRBJ2-1; the tabulated D call, TRBD2, remains unverified against the DNA. Germline CDR1 is SGHAT and CDR2 is FQNNGV. Termini included, the CDR3 measures 16 amino acids. The CDR3 sequence is CASSSRDYYYEQYFGS.

This clonotype was observed a single time. The chain combines TRBV7-2 with TRBJ2-3, with TRBD2 matching 10 bases. Germline V CDR1 and CDR2: SGHTA, FQGNSA. After removal of 2 bases from V and 7 bases from J, the junction contained 6 bases not matched to a gene. The CDR3 length is 15 residues. DNA of the CDR3: TGTGCCAGCAGCTTAAGCGGGAGGGCGTGGAATACGCAGTATTTT. As protein: CASSLSGRAWNTQYF.

By sample fraction, this clonotype is medium-sized. No DNA is shown, since the ends of the CDR3 on it are uncertain; the CDR3 is the one TCRdb lists. The V gene is TRBV7-5, the J gene TRBJ2-7. TRBV7-5 is reported as a pseudogene. The CDR3 contains 19 residues when both ends are counted. The CDR3 reads CISVPEAKQRDVGTYEQYF.

V and J are TRBV7-3 and TRBJ2-2; D unclear. V dropped 2 bases and J dropped 5 bases, with 3 bases sitting between them. The germline V gene has CDR1 SGHTA and CDR2 FQGTGA. The length of the CDR3 is 12 residues. The DNA for the CDR3 is TGTGCCAGCAGCTTAGATACCGGGGAGCTGTTTTTT. It translates to CASSLDTGELFF.

The chain carries TRBV6-6 and TRBJ2-5; D perhaps matches TRBD2 (6 bases). With the DNA end fitting TRBJ2-7 better, the J assignment may be wrong. The germline gives CDR1 MNHNY, CDR2 SVGAGI (reference sequence). This CDR3 has 14 amino acids. CDR3 in DNA: TGTGCCAGCAGTTACGGGCGGGATAGCTACGAGCAGTACTTC. This encodes CASSYGRDSYEQYF.

This chain's CDR3 is CASGTSGRGRNEQFF. Written as DNA, the CDR3 is TGTGCTAGTGGGACTAGCGGGAGGGGGCGGAATGAGCAGTTCTTC. V gene TRBV12-5 combines with J gene TRBJ2-5; 14 bases are shared with TRBD2. The DNA matches TRBJ2-1 better at its end, which makes the J call doubtful. Germline V gene lookup returns CDR1 LGHNT and CDR2 FRNRAP. This CDR3 is 15 amino acids long.

The chain combines TRBV11-2 with TRBJ2-1; 9 bases match TRBD1. The J call may be mistaken, given a closer DNA end match to TRBJ2-5. The CDR3 runs 16 residues. Germline V lookup: CDR1 SGHAT, CDR2 FQNNGV. The DNA for the CDR3 is TGTGCCAGCAGGGCTTATACAGGGGGCTTGATGGAGACCCAGTACTTC. The encoded protein is CASRAYTGGLMETQYF.